These 3 T cell receptor beta chains share one sample of origin, sequenced in a study of blood T cell repertoires in COVID-19. TCRdb's table, derived via immunoSEQ multiplex PCR, lists solely in-frame clones and lacks some. The data hold some 350,000 clones, with almost 90% observed a single time. Sequences were obtained from peripheral blood. The receptors here all came from a man younger than 35 with active or convalescent COVID-19.

CDR3 coding DNA: TGTGCCAGCAACAGGGAGGGAAGGGCCAAAAACATTCAGTACTTC. Translating gives CASNREGRAKNIQYF. The chain is built from TRBV21-1 and TRBJ2-4; the D call of TRBD2 is as the table states it, not checked on the DNA. TRBV21-1 represents a pseudogene. The CDR3 covers 15 residues.

The gene calls are TRBV3-1 (or the pseudogene TRBV3-2) and TRBJ1-2; 10 bases are a match to TRBD1. Germline loops: CDR1 LGHDT, CDR2 YNNKEL (reference sequence). The V segment lost 2 bases and the J segment 2 bases; nucleotides outside the gene matches: 5. This CDR3 is 16 amino acids long. The CDR3 is CASSQRDRGLNYGYTF. DNA of the CDR3: TGTGCCAGCAGCCAACGGGACAGGGGATTGAACTATGGCTACACCTTC.

The V and J genes are TRBV28 and TRBJ1-4; 8 nucleotides align to TRBD1. From germline, CDR1 is MDHEN and CDR2 SYDVKM. V dropped 5 bases and J dropped 3; count of bases not matched to a gene: 8. The CDR3 has 16 residues. The CDR3 DNA reads as TGTGCCAGCAGTCTACTTCGACAGGGGCCTAATGAAAAACTGTTTTTT. This encodes CASSLLRQGPNEKLFF.